This T cell receptor (beta chain) was documented in a study of naive and memory T cell subsets. Study-level results: Over 85% of naive TCR sequences appeared only once, unlike memory subsets. A few larger clonotypes appeared in naive repertoires, especially CD8, possibly memory cells re-expressing CD45RA. From naive to CM, EM and EMRA, diversity decreased and Gini increased.

A remark on this clonotype: The antigen is undetermined.

Both TRBC1 and TRBC2 were covered by a beta constant-region primer of two equimolar oligonucleotides. Nested alpha and beta constant-region primers with the SP2 primer drove four PCR rounds on ligated cDNA. Ligation attached a single-stranded oligonucleotide with a 12-nucleotide UMI and the SP2 primer to the cDNA 3' end. TCRdb re-called the UMI-ligation and nested PCR reads with MiXCR, one entry per CDR3 protein. The sample has 95,000 to 110,000 distinct CDR3 sequences, about 14% seen once. Sample: naive CD8+ T cells from blood. The origin of this receptor is a human donor in good health.

CDR3 in amino acids: CSVVTNSCFF. The DNA for the CDR3 is TGCAGCGTTGTTACGAACAGTTGCTTCTTC. The chain is built from TRBV29-1 and TRBJ2-1; no clear D gene. CDR1 SQVTM and CDR2 ANQGSEA come from the germline V gene. The CDR3 covers 10 residues. The V gene lost 4 bases and the J gene lost 16 bases, with 14 bases spanning the gap.